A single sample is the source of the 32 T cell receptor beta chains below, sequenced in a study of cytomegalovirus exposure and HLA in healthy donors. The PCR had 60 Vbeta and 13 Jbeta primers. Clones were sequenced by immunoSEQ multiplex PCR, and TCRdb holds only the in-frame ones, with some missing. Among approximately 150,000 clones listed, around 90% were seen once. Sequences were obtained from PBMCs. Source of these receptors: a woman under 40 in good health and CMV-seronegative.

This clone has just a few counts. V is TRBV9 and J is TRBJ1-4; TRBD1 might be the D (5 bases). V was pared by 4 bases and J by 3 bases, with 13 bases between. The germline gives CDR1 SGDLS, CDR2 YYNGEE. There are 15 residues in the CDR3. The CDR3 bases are TGTGCCAGCAGCTCCCGGGGGACGGCTAATGAAAAACTGTTTTTT. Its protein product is CASSSRGTANEKLFF.

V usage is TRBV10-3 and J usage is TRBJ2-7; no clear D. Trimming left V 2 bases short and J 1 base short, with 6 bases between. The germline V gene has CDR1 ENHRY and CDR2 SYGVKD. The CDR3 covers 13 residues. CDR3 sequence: CAISEGASYEQYF. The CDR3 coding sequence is TGTGCCATCAGTGAGGGAGCGTCCTACGAGCAGTACTTC.

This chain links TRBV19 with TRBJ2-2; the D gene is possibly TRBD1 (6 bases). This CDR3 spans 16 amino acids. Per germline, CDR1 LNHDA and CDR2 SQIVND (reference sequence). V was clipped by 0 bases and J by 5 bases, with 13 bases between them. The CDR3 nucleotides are TGTGCCAGTAGTATAGATCTGGGGGCTTGGACCGGGGAGCTGTTTTTT. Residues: CASSIDLGAWTGELFF.

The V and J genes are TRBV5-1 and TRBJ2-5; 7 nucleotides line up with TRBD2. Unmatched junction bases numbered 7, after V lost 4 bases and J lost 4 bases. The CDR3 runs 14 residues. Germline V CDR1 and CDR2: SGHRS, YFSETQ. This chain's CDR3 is CASSPRDYPETQYF. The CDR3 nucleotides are TGCGCCAGCAGCCCCCGGGACTATCCAGAGACCCAGTACTTC.

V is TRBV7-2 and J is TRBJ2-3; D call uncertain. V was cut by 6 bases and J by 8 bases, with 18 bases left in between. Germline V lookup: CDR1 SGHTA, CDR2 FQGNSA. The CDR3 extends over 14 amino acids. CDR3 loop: CASSSDSLPGTQYF. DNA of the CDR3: TGTGCCAGCAGTTCTGACTCGCTCCCCGGTACGCAGTATTTT. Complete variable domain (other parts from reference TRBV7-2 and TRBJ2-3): GAGVSQSPSNKVTEKGKDVELRCDPISGHTALYWYRQSLGQGLEFLIYFQGNSAPDKSGLPSDRFSAERTGGSVSTLTIQRTQQEDSAVYLCASSSDSLPGTQYFGPGTRLTVL.

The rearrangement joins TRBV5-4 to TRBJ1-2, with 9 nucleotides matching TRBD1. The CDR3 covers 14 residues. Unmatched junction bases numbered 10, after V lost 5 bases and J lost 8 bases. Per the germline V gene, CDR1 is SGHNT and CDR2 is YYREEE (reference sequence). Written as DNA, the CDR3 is TGTGCCAGCAGAAAAAGCGGGACAGGGAAGGGCTACACCTTC. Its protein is CASRKSGTGKGYTF. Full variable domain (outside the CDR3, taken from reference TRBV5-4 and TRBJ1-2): ETGVTQSPTHLIKTRGQQVTLRCSSQSGHNTVSWYQQALGQGPQFIFQYYREEENGRGNFPPRFSGLQFPNYSSELNVNALELDDSALYLCASRKSGTGKGYTFGSGTRLTVV.

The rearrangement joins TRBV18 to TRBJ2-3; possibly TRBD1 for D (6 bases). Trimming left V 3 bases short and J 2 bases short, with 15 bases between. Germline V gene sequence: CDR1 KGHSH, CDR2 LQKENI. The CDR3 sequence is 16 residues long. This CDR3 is CASSPQGRLSTDTQYF. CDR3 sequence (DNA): TGTGCCAGCTCACCCCAGGGGCGACTCTCCACAGATACGCAGTATTTT.

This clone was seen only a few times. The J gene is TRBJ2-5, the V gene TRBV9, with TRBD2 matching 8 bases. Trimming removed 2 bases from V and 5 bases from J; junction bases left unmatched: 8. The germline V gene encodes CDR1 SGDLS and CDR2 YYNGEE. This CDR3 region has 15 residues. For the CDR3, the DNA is TGTGCCAGCAGCGTGTCCGGGAGGGCCGGGGAGACCCAGTACTTC. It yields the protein CASSVSGRAGETQYF.

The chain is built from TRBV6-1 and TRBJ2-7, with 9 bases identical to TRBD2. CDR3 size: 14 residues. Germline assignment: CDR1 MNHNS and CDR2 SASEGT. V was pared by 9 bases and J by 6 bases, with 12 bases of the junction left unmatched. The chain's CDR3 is CASHPAGGPAEQYF. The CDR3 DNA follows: TGTGCCAGTCATCCGGCGGGAGGGCCTGCCGAGCAGTACTTC.

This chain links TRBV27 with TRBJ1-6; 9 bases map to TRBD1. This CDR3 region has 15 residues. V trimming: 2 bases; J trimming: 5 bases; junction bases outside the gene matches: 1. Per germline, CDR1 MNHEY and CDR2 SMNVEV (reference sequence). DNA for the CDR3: TGTGCCAGCAGTTTAGACAGGGGGAATAATTCACCCCTCCACTTT. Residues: CASSLDRGNNSPLHF.

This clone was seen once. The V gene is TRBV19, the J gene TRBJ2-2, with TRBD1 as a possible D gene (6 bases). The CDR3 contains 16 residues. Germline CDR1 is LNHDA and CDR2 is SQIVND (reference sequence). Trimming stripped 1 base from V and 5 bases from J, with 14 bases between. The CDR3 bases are TGTGCCAGTAGTATAGTCGGGCAGGGGAAAACCGGGGAGCTGTTTTTT. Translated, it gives CASSIVGQGKTGELFF.

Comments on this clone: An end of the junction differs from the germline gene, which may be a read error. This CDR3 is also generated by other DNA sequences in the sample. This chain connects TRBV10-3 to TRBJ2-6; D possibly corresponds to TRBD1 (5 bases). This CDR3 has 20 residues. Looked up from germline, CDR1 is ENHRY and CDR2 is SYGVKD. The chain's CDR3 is CAISESVGAGEISGANVLTF. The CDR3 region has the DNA TGTGCCATCAGTGAGTCTGTTGGGGCAGGAGAAATCTCTGGGGCCAACGTCCTGACCTTC.

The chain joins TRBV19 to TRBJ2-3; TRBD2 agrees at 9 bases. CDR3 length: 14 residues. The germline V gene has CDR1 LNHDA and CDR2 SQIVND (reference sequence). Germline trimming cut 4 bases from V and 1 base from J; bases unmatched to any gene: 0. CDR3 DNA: TGTGCCAGTAGTAGGACTAGCGGCACAGATACGCAGTATTTT. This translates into CASSRTSGTDTQYF.

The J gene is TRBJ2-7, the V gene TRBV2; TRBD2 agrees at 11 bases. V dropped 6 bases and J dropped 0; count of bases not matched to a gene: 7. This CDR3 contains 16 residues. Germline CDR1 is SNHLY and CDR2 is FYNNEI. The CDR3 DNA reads TGTGCCAGCAGGTTAGCGGGAGGGCCCAGCTCCTACGAGCAGTACTTC. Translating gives CASRLAGGPSSYEQYF.

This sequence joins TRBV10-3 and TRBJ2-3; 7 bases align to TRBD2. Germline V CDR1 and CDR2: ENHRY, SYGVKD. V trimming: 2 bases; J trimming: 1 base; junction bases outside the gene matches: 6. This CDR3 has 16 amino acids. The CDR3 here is CAISEGLAERTDTQYF. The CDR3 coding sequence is TGTGCCATCAGTGAGGGGCTAGCGGAACGCACAGATACGCAGTATTTT.

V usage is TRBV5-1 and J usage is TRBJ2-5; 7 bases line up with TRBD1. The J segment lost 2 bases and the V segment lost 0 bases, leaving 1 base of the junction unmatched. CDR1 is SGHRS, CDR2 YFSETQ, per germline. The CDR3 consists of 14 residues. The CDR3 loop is CASSLGTGQETQYF. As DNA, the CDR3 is TGCGCCAGCAGCTTGGGGACAGGTCAAGAGACCCAGTACTTC.

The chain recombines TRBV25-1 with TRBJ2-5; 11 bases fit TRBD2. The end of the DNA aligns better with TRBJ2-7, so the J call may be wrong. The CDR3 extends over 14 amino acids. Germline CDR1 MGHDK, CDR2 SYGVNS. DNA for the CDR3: TGTGCCAGCAGTGGCCCCGGACTAGCGGGCGAGCAGTACTTC. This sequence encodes CASSGPGLAGEQYF.

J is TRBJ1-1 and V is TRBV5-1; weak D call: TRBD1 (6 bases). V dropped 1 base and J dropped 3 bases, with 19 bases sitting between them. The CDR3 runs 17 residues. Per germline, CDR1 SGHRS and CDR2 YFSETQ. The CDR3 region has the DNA TGCGCCAGCAGCTTGCCCTATGACAGGAGCGGGGACACTGAAGCTTTCTTT. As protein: CASSLPYDRSGDTEAFF. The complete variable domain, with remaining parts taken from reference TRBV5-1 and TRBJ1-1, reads KAGVTQTPRYLIKTRGQQVTLSCSPISGHRSVSWYQQTPGQGLQFLFEYFSETQRNKGNFPGRFSGRQFSNSRSEMNVSTLELGDSALYLCASSLPYDRSGDTEAFFGQGTRLTVV.

CDR3 in DNA: TGTGCCAGCAGCCTAACGACCGGGACAGGGGAACAGCCCCAGCATTTT. This translates into CASSLTTGTGEQPQHF. The chain employs TRBV4-2 and TRBJ1-5, with 10 bases fitting TRBD1. The CDR3 contains 16 residues. The V segment lost 4 bases and the J segment 7 bases; nucleotides outside the gene matches: 10. Germline CDR1 is LGHNA and CDR2 is YNFKEQ.

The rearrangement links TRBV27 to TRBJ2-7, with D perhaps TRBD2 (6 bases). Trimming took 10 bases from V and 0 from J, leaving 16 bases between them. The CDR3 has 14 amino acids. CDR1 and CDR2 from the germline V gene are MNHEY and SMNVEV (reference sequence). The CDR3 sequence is CATPALDYSYEQYF. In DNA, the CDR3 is TGTGCCACCCCGGCCCTGGACTACTCCTACGAGCAGTACTTC.

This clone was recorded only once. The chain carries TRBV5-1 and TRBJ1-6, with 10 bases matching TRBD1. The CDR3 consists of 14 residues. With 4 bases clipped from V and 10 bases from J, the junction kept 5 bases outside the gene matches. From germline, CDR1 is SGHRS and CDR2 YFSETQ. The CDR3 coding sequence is TGCGCCAGCAGCCGACAGGGGGCAGAATCACCCCTCCACTTT. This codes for CASSRQGAESPLHF.

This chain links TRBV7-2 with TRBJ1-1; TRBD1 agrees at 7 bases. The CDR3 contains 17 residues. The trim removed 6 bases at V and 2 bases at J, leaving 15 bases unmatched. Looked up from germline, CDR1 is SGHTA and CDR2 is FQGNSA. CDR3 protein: CASSQGPDRASNTEAFF. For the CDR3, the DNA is TGTGCCAGCAGTCAAGGACCTGACAGGGCCTCTAACACTGAAGCTTTCTTT.

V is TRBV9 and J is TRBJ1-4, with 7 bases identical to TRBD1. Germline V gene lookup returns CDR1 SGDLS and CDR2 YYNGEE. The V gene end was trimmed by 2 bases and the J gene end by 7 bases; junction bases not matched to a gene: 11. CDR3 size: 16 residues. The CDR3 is CASSVDPGTAGEKLFF. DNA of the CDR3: TGTGCCAGCAGCGTTGACCCCGGGACAGCGGGTGAAAAACTGTTTTTT.

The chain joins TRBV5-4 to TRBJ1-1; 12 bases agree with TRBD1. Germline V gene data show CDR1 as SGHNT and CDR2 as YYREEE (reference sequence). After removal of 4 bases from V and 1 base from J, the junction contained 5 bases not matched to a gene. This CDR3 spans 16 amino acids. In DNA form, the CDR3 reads TGTGCCAGCAGCGTACCGGGACAGGGGGCGAACACTGAAGCTTTCTTT. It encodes CASSVPGQGANTEAFF.

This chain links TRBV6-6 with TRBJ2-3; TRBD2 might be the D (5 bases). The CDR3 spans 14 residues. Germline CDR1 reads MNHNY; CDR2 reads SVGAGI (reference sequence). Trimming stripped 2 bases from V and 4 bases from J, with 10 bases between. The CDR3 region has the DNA TGTGCCAGCAGTTACCAGAGAGGGCCAGATACGCAGTATTTT. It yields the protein CASSYQRGPDTQYF.

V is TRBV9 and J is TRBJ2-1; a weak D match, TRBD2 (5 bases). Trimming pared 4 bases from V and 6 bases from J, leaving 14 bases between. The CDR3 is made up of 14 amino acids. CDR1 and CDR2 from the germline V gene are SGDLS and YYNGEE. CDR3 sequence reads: CASSKPGAGNEQFF. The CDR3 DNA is TGTGCCAGCAGCAAGCCTGGTGCGGGCAATGAGCAGTTCTTC.

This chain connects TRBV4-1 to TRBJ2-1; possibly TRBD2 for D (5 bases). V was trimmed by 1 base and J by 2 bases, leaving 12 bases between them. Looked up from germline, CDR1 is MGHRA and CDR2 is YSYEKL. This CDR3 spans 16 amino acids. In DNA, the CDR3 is TGCGCCAGCAGCCAAGTTTTAGCGTACCCCTACAATGAGCAGTTCTTC. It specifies CASSQVLAYPYNEQFF.

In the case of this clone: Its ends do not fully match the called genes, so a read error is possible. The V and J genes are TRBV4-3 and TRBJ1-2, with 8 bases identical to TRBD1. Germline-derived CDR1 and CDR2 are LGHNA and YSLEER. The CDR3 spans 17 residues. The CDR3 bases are TGCGCCAGCAGCCAAGATCTTGATGGGCCAGGGGGCTATGTCTACACCTTC. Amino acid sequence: CASSQDLDGPGGYVYTF.

The chain's CDR3 is CASSQEFGEVGDTQYF. Written as DNA, the CDR3 is TGCGCCAGCAGCCAAGAATTCGGGGAGGTCGGAGATACGCAGTATTTT. This chain connects TRBV4-1 to TRBJ2-3, with D possibly matching TRBD2 (6 bases). Trimming left V 0 bases short and J 5 bases short, with 15 bases between. The CDR3 contains 16 residues. Germline V gives CDR1 MGHRA, CDR2 YSYEKL.

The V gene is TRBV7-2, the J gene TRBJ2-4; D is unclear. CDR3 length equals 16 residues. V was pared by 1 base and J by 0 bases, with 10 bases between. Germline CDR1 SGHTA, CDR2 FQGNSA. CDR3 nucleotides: TGTGCCAGCAGCTTAGATGGAGTACTAGCCAAAAACATTCAGTACTTC. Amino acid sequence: CASSLDGVLAKNIQYF.

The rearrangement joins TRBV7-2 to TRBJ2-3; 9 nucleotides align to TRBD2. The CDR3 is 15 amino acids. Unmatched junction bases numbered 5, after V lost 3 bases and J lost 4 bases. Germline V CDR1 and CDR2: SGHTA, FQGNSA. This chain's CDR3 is CASSFSGGGADTQYF. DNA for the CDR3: TGTGCCAGCAGCTTCTCAGGCGGGGGGGCAGATACGCAGTATTTT.

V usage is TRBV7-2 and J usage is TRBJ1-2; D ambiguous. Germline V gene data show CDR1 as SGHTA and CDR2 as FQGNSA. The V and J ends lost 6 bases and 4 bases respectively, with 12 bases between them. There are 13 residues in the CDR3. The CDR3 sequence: CASRLTRLYGYTF. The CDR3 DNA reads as TGTGCCAGCAGGCTGACTAGACTCTATGGCTACACCTTC.